This T cell receptor (beta chain) stems from a study of PD-L1 blockade in urothelial cancer. Across the study: Samples of blood were analyzed 3 weeks (second dose) and 6 weeks after treatment start. Notes on the study in general: Below-median TCR clonality that was measured in pretreatment blood predicted better survival.

This CDR3 is built from 16 residues. Losses at the gene ends were 10 bases for V and 4 bases for J; bases not matched to a gene: 17. CDR1 is MDHEN and CDR2 is SYDVKM in the germline V gene. A note on this clone: Its antigen is unknown.

The repertoire was sequenced with immunoSEQ multiplex PCR; TCRdb's copy has only in-frame clones and lacks some. This sample carries tens of thousands of clones, 82% of them seen once, and the ten largest clones take around 3.1%. The sequence was obtained from a man aged 65 to 79 with urothelial cancer. The source was PBMCs, collected around atezolizumab (anti-PD-L1) treatment. The rearrangement links TRBV28 to TRBJ2-7; 9 positions agree with TRBD2. CDR3 sequence: CATYRRVAGDLYEQYF. The CDR3 DNA is TGTGCCACCTATAGGAGAGTAGCGGGAGACTTGTACGAGCAGTACTTC.